Reported below is one T cell receptor beta chain. Only in-frame clones appear in the TCRdb table, and some are missing; sequencing was by immunoSEQ multiplex PCR. The sample shows around 90,000 clones, over 80% of them seen only once. V lost 4 bases to trimming and J lost 8 bases, with 8 bases between them. The germline V gene encodes CDR1 MDHEN and CDR2 SYDVKM. There are 12 residues in the CDR3. This record comes from a study of blood T cell repertoires in COVID-19. Sample: peripheral blood. The chain uses TRBV28 and TRBJ1-4; D remains ambiguous. This clonotype was obtained from a woman aged 55-70 years with active COVID-19. CDR3 nucleotide sequence: TGTGCCAGCAGTTCCCCGGGGGAAAAACTGTTTTTT. Translation: CASSSPGEKLFF.